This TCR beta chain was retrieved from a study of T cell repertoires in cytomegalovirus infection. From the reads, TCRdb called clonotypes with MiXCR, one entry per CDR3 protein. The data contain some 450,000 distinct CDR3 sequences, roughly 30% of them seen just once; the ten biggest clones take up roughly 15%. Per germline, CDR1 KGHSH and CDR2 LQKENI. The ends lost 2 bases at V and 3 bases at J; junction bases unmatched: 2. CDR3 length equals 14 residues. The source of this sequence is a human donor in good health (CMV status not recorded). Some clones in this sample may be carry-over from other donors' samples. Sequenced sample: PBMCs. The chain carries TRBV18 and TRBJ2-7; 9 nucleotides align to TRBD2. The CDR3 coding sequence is TGTGCCAGCTCACCAGCGGGGGGGAACTACGAGCAGTACTTC. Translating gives CASSPAGGNYEQYF.